This TCR beta chain was sequenced in a study of long-term antiretroviral therapy in people with HIV. Per germline, CDR1 PRHDT and CDR2 FYEKMQ (reference sequence). Unmatched junction bases numbered 7, after V lost 5 bases and J lost 2 bases. The CDR3 totals 18 residues. Findings of the study overall: Participants lacked recorded data on ART adherence, viral resistance or therapy changes.

To note about this clone: Its specificity is not known.

Researchers ran immunoSEQ v3.0 at survey level. Sequenced by immunoSEQ multiplex PCR; TCRdb stores in-frame clones only, minus some. The repertoire holds some 19,000 clones, with around 77% as singletons. Sequenced here: unsorted PBMCs, sampled 2.2 years after starting antiretroviral therapy. This chain links TRBV13 with TRBJ2-1; 15 positions match TRBD2. This clonotype was obtained from a man aged 50-60 years with HIV. The CDR3 DNA sequence: TGTGCCAGCAGCCCCCGACGGACTAGCGGGAGGGCCTACAATGAGCAGTTCTTC. Its protein product is CASSPRRTSGRAYNEQFF.